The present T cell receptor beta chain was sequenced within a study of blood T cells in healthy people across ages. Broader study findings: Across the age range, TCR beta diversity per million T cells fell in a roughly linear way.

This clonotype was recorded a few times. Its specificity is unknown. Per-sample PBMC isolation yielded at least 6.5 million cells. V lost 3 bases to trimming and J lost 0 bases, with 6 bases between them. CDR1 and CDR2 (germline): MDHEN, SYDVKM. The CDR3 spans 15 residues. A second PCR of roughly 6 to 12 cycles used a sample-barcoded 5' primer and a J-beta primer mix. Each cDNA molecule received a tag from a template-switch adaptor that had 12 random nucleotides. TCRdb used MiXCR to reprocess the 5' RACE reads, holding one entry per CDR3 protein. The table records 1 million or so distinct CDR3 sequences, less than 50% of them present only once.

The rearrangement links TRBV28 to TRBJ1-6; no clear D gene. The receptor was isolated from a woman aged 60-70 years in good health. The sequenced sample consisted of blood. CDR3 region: CASSFVLSYNSPLHF. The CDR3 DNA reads TGTGCCAGCAGTTTCGTCCTCTCCTATAATTCACCCCTCCACTTT.